This T cell receptor (beta chain) is drawn from a study of blood T cell repertoires in COVID-19. Sequenced by immunoSEQ multiplex PCR; TCRdb stores in-frame clones only, minus some. This table has about 300,000 clones, roughly nine tenths appearing once. With 4 bases removed from V and 0 bases from J, the gap between germline ends came to 11 bases. Germline V gene data show CDR1 as SGHRS and CDR2 as YFSETQ. The CDR3 loop spans 16 amino acids. This clone was seen once. V gene TRBV5-1 combines with J gene TRBJ1-6; D is uncertain. Sequencing was done on a sample of PBMCs or T cells enriched from blood (not recorded which). This receptor was identified in a woman aged 18-29 years who had recovered from COVID-19. The CDR3 loop is CASSVGLSSYNSPLHF. The CDR3 region has the DNA TGCGCCAGCAGCGTGGGCCTGAGCTCCTATAATTCACCCCTCCACTTT.